These 17 T cell receptor beta chains came from one sample sequenced in a study of T cells in Graves' hyperthyroidism and ophthalmopathy. Researchers took RNA transcripts and amplified the TCR beta CDR3 regions from them. TCR CDR3 regions were first amplified by RT-PCR with HTBI primers. From the multiplex PCR reads, TCRdb called clonotypes with MiXCR, one entry per CDR3 protein. This sample yields over 200,000 distinct CDR3 sequences, of which around 20% are seen a single time; about 45% belongs to the top ten. Sequenced sample: blood. All receptors derive from a man aged 35-49 years with Graves' hyperthyroidism.

This clonotype was recorded many times. The chain carries TRBV7-2 and TRBJ2-7, with TRBD1 as a possible D gene (5 bases). V was shortened by 1 base and J by 2 bases, with 12 bases between the two germline ends. Germline V gene data show CDR1 as SGHTA and CDR2 as FQGNSA. The CDR3 extends over 15 amino acids. The CDR3 here is CASSLGAGIPYEQYF. CDR3 bases: TGTGCCAGCAGCTTAGGGGCAGGGATCCCCTACGAGCAGTACTTC.

A few counts support this clonotype. The chain joins TRBV12-3 or TRBV12-4 to TRBJ2-1, with D perhaps matching TRBD2 (7 bases). Trimming pared 5 bases from V and 7 bases from J, leaving 30 bases between. The length of the CDR3 is 19 residues. Written as DNA, the CDR3 is TGTGCCAGCAGTCCCCATAGGGGGGGACCTTTCCCTTGGAGAAATGAGCAGTTCTTC. Translating gives CASSPHRGGPFPWRNEQFF.

This clonotype has ten or more counts. The chain is built from TRBV7-2 and TRBJ1-6; D unresolved. Germline lookup yields CDR1 SGHTA and CDR2 FQGNSA. With 1 base removed from V and 0 bases from J, the gap between germline ends came to 10 bases. There are 17 residues in the CDR3. The CDR3 DNA reads as TGTGCCAGCAGCTTAGAGTCCCCAAGCTCCTATAATTCACCCCTCCACTTT. Translation gives CASSLESPSSYNSPLHF.

This clonotype was seen ten or more times. The V gene is TRBV7-2, the J gene TRBJ2-3, with D hard to call. CDR3 length equals 12 residues. The V end was cut by 5 bases, the J end by 1 base, with 4 bases between. The germline V gene has CDR1 SGHTA and CDR2 FQGNSA. CDR3 in amino acids: CASSQRTDTQYF. The CDR3, as DNA: TGTGCCAGCAGCCAACGCACAGATACGCAGTATTTT. Using reference TRBV7-2 and TRBJ2-3 for the parts outside the CDR3, the full variable domain is GAGVSQSPSNKVTEKGKDVELRCDPISGHTALYWYRQSLGQGLEFLIYFQGNSAPDKSGLPSDRFSAERTGGSVSTLTIQRTQQEDSAVYLCASSQRTDTQYFGPGTRLTVL.

The DNA of the CDR3 is TGTGCCAGCAGCGGGGGGACGGAGTATAATTCACCCCTCCACTTT. Encoded protein: CASSGGTEYNSPLHF. The genes are TRBV9 and TRBJ1-6, with a weak D call TRBD1 (5 bases). The CDR3 totals 15 residues. V lost 3 bases, J lost 4 bases, and 11 bases lay in between. CDR1 is SGDLS, CDR2 YYNGEE, per germline.

This clonotype has only a few counts. The rearrangement uses TRBV20-1 and TRBJ2-3, with 13 bases identical to TRBD2. The CDR3 has 17 amino acids. CDR1 and CDR2 from the germline V gene are DFQATT and SNEGSKA (reference sequence). Germline trimming cut 1 base from V and 0 bases from J; bases unmatched to any gene: 4. The CDR3 DNA is TGCAGTGCTAGAGGGACTAGCGGGAGATCTAGCACAGATACGCAGTATTTT. This translates into CSARGTSGRSSTDTQYF.

In the case of this clonotype: A clone one base away is much larger, so this may be a read error. The chain couples TRBV20-1 to TRBJ2-3, with D maybe TRBD1 (6 bases). The CDR3 is 14 amino acids. CDR1 is DFQATT and CDR2 is SNEGSKA in the germline V gene (reference sequence). The germline V and J ends were trimmed by 3 bases and 4 bases, with 14 bases remaining between them. The CDR3 protein is CSASQGTRADTQYF. Written as DNA, the CDR3 is TGCAGTGCTAGTCAGGGGACAAGAGCAGATACGCAGTATTTT.

This clonotype was seen at least ten times. This chain links TRBV5-1 with TRBJ2-1; 14 nucleotides match TRBD2. Unmatched junction bases numbered 3, after V lost 7 bases and J lost 6 bases. The CDR3 runs to 14 residues. The V gene's germline CDR1 is SGHRS and CDR2 YFSETQ. The DNA for the CDR3 is TGCGCCAGCTCCGGGACTAGCGGGGGCAATGAGCAGTTCTTC. This gives the protein CASSGTSGGNEQFF.

Turning to this clonotype: A read error may explain this, as a much larger clone is one base away. CDR3 sequence: CANSQLAGGSRGELFF. In nucleotides, the CDR3 is TGTGCCAACAGCCAACTAGCGGGGGGGTCCCGCGGGGAGCTGTTTTTT. This chain links TRBV27 with TRBJ2-2, with 13 nucleotides matching TRBD2. There are 16 residues in the CDR3. The germline gives CDR1 MNHEY, CDR2 SMNVEV (reference sequence). Trimming removed 10 bases from V and 7 bases from J; junction bases left unmatched: 12.

In its sample, this clonotype was seen many times. This chain connects TRBV12-3 or TRBV12-4 to TRBJ2-1, with D perhaps TRBD2 (6 bases). CDR3 size: 16 residues. Trimming cost V 7 bases and J 0 bases, with 16 bases left between them. The DNA for the CDR3 is TGTGCCAGCATTCTTAGCGGTTACTCCTCCTACAATGAGCAGTTCTTC. Its protein is CASILSGYSSYNEQFF.

In this sample, this clonotype turned up a few times. The chain couples TRBV9 to TRBJ2-5; D is perhaps TRBD1 (5 bases). The CDR3 sequence is 14 residues long. Looked up from germline, CDR1 is SGDLS and CDR2 is YYNGEE. Between the trimmed V and J ends, which lost 3 bases and 4 bases, there was a span of 13 bases. The CDR3 region is CASSARLGVETQYF. The CDR3, as DNA: TGTGCCAGCAGCGCCCGGTTAGGGGTAGAGACCCAGTACTTC.

This clonotype has just a few counts. The V and J genes are TRBV10-3 and TRBJ1-5; no reliable D call. This CDR3 comprises 13 residues. V gave up 10 bases and J gave up 7 bases, with 17 bases separating them. The germline V gene encodes CDR1 ENHRY and CDR2 SYGVKD. The CDR3 region has the DNA TGTGCCAGCAAGGGCCCGGGCTTACAGCCCCAGCATTTT. The encoded protein is CASKGPGLQPQHF.

Many counts were recorded for this clonotype. CDR3 amino acids: CASSLHRDGDTEAFF. In DNA form, the CDR3 reads TGTGCCAGCTCACTACACAGGGATGGGGACACTGAAGCTTTCTTT. The genes are TRBV18 and TRBJ1-1; possible D gene TRBD1, 6 bases. The V and J ends lost 4 bases and 3 bases respectively, with 15 bases between them. This CDR3 is built from 15 residues. Per the germline V gene, CDR1 is KGHSH and CDR2 is LQKENI. Complete variable domain (other parts from reference TRBV18 and TRBJ1-1): NAGVMQNPRHLVRRRGQEARLRCSPMKGHSHVYWYRQLPEEGLKFMVYLQKENIIDESGMPKERFSAEFPKEGPSILRIQQVVRGDSAAYFCASSLHRDGDTEAFFGQGTRLTVV.

This clonotype was observed at least ten times. The chain recombines TRBV2 with TRBJ2-3; no clear D. Germline V gene lookup returns CDR1 SNHLY and CDR2 FYNNEI. The CDR3 spans 13 residues. Trimming pared 7 bases from V and 2 bases from J, leaving 10 bases between. The CDR3 DNA reads TGTGCCAGCAACTCCCTGAACACAGATACGCAGTATTTT. It yields the protein CASNSLNTDTQYF.

As concerns this clonotype: A much more abundant neighbour one base away suggests this may be a read error. The CDR3 DNA is TGTGCCACCAGCAGAGATCTGGTGGGGGCCGGGGGGGAGCAGTTCTTC. It yields the protein CATSRDLVGAGGEQFF. This sequence joins TRBV15 and TRBJ2-1, with a weak D call TRBD2 (7 bases). V was trimmed by 0 bases and J by 10 bases, leaving 19 bases between them. This CDR3 comprises 16 residues. Germline lookup yields CDR1 LNHNV and CDR2 YYDKDF (reference sequence).

At least ten counts were recorded for this clonotype. The gene calls are TRBV27 and TRBJ2-3; 12 positions agree with TRBD2. Germline values: CDR1 MNHEY, CDR2 SMNVEV (reference sequence). CDR3 length: 19 amino acids. With 0 bases clipped from V and 3 bases from J, the junction kept 10 bases outside the gene matches. The CDR3: CASSLSLDHLAGGTDTQYF. The DNA for the CDR3 is TGTGCCAGCAGTTTATCCCTAGATCACCTAGCGGGGGGGACAGATACGCAGTATTTT.

This clonotype was seen ten or more times. The gene calls are TRBV5-1 and TRBJ1-5; possibly TRBD1 for D (5 bases). This CDR3 is built from 21 residues. Deletions cut 0 bases from V and 0 bases from J, with 25 bases between. Germline CDR1 reads SGHRS; CDR2 reads YFSETQ. CDR3 amino acids: CASSLASSGGASRASNQPQHF. The CDR3 nucleotides are TGCGCCAGCAGCTTGGCGTCCTCTGGGGGAGCCTCACGTGCTAGCAATCAGCCCCAGCATTTT.